This record covers a single TCR beta chain. The antigen is undetermined. From the reads, TCRdb called clonotypes with MiXCR, one entry per CDR3 protein. The sample contains 250,000 to 300,000 distinct CDR3 sequences, about 26% of which appear only once. The sample originates from a study of T cell repertoires in cytomegalovirus infection. Study as a whole: Public signatures in TCR beta pointed to CMV infection and matching HLA type.

Study results and caveats: Frequencies of public TCR beta families were cumulated, and this identified carriers of CMV plus the relevant HLA. Dominating the ex vivo response were TCR beta clonotypes that were CMV-specific and HLA-C-restricted.

The CDR3 covers 13 residues. The V end was cut by 5 bases, the J end by 10 bases, with 15 bases between. Germline CDR1 is SGHTA and CDR2 is FQGNSA. V usage is TRBV7-2 and J usage is TRBJ2-1; no firm D call. The sequencing input was PBMCs. This TCR came from a human donor in good health (CMV status not recorded). Some clones in this sample may be carry-over from other donors' samples. CDR3 protein: CASSQTWLAEQFF. CDR3 in DNA: TGTGCCAGCAGCCAGACTTGGCTCGCGGAGCAGTTCTTC. Variable domain in full (rest from reference TRBV7-2 and TRBJ2-1): GAGVSQSPSNKVTEKGKDVELRCDPISGHTALYWYRQSLGQGLEFLIYFQGNSAPDKSGLPSDRFSAERTGGSVSTLTIQRTQQEDSAVYLCASSQTWLAEQFFGPGTRLTVL.